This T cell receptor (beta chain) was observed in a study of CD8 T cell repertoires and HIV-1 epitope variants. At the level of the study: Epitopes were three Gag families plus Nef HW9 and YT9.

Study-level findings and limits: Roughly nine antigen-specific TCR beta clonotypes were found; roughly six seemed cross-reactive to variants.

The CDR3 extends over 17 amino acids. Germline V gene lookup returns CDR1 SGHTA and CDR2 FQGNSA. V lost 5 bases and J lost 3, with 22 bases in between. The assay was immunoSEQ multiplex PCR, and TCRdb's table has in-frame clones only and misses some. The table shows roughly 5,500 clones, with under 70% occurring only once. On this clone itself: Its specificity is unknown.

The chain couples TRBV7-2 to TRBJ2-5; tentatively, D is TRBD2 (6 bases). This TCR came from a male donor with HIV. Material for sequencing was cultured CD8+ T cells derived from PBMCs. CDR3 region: CASSVHGTSYGKETQYF. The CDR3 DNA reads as TGTGCCAGCAGCGTGCACGGGACTTCCTACGGGAAAGAGACCCAGTACTTC.